These 27 T cell receptor beta chains were all obtained from the same sample, sequenced in a study of blood T cell repertoires in COVID-19. Sequencing was performed with immunoSEQ multiplex PCR; in TCRdb, only in-frame clones are kept and a portion is missing. There are around 80,000 clones in the sample; around 90% occur only once, and roughly 4.8% lies in the top ten. The sample comprised peripheral blood. Receptors were obtained from an elderly woman with acute or convalescent COVID-19.

The gene calls are TRBV30 and TRBJ2-7, with D perhaps matching TRBD1 (6 bases). The CDR3 has 12 amino acids. V shed 1 base and J shed 5 bases, with 9 bases lying between them. Germline V gene sequence: CDR1 GTSNPN, CDR2 SVGIG (reference sequence). The CDR3 DNA follows: TGTGCCTGGAGTGACAGGGCAAACGAGCAGTACTTC. It yields the protein CAWSDRANEQYF.

The chain joins TRBV2 to TRBJ1-1, with TRBD1 as a possible D gene (5 bases). Germline-derived CDR1 and CDR2 are SNHLY and FYNNEI. The V end lost 5 bases, the J end lost 5 bases, and 12 bases lay between the germline ends. CDR3 length: 13 residues. The CDR3 DNA reads TGTGCCAGCAGTCTTGGGGGGAAAACTGAAGCTTTCTTT. Encoded protein: CASSLGGKTEAFF.

This sequence joins TRBV5-4 and TRBJ1-2; TRBD1 matches 7 bases. Trimming at V came to 4 bases and at J to 8 bases, leaving 11 bases not matched to a gene. The CDR3 extends over 14 amino acids. The germline CDR1 and CDR2 sequences are SGHNT and YYREEE (reference sequence). CDR3 nucleotide sequence: TGTGCCAGCAGCCCCATCCACAGGGGTTTGGGCTACACCTTC. Protein sequence: CASSPIHRGLGYTF.

The chain joins TRBV4-3 to TRBJ2-7; 11 nucleotides line up with TRBD2. The CDR3 is 15 residues long. The V gene end was trimmed by 3 bases and the J gene end by 5 bases; junction bases not matched to a gene: 6. Germline assignment: CDR1 LGHNA and CDR2 YSLEER. The CDR3 protein is CASSQGTSGRDEQYF. Written as DNA, the CDR3 is TGCGCCAGCAGCCAGGGGACTAGCGGACGGGACGAGCAGTACTTC.

The chain combines TRBV7-9 with TRBJ1-1; unclear D gene. V was clipped by 5 bases and J by 6 bases, with 7 bases between them. This CDR3 spans 11 amino acids. Germline CDR1 reads SEHNR; CDR2 reads FQNEAQ (reference sequence). The CDR3 DNA follows: TGTGCCAGCAGCCTTAGCGCTGAAGCTTTCTTT. Protein: CASSLSAEAFF.

The genes are TRBV5-1 and TRBJ1-3; the D is unclear. The V gene's germline CDR1 is SGHRS and CDR2 YFSETQ. This CDR3 comprises 14 residues. V was pared by 5 bases and J by 0 bases, with 9 bases between. CDR3 sequence: CASSPSSSGNTIYF. CDR3 sequence (DNA): TGCGCCAGCAGTCCTAGTAGCTCTGGAAACACCATATATTTT.

V gene TRBV7-8 combines with J gene TRBJ2-7; 14 nucleotides line up with TRBD2. Germline trimming cut 5 bases from V and 5 bases from J; bases unmatched to any gene: 8. Germline assignment: CDR1 SGHVS and CDR2 FQNEAQ. This CDR3 region has 16 residues. The CDR3 protein is CASSRTSGRSSHEQYF. In nucleotides, the CDR3 is TGTGCCAGCAGCAGGACTAGCGGGAGGTCCTCGCACGAGCAGTACTTC. Based on the CDR3 plus reference TRBV7-8 and TRBJ2-7, the full variable domain is GAGVSQSPRYKVAKRGQDVALRCDPISGHVSLFWYQQALGQGPEFLTYFQNEAQLDKSGLPSDRFFAERPEGSVSTLKIQRTQQEDSAVYLCASSRTSGRSSHEQYFGPGTRLTVT.

This sequence joins TRBV2 and TRBJ2-3, with a possible D match to TRBD1 (7 bases). Germline V CDR1 and CDR2: SNHLY, FYNNEI. The germline V and J ends were trimmed by 6 bases and 10 bases, with 17 bases remaining between them. The CDR3 is 13 amino acids. CDR3: CASRNIQGGPQYF. The CDR3 DNA sequence: TGTGCCAGCAGGAACATCCAGGGGGGTCCGCAGTATTTT.

J is TRBJ2-2 and V is TRBV11-2, with TRBD1 identical over 8 bases. J lost 4 bases, V lost 6 bases, and 4 bases had no gene match. This CDR3 is 14 amino acids long. From germline, CDR1 is SGHAT and CDR2 FQNNGV. The CDR3 region has the DNA TGTGCCAGCAGTCGGGACAGGACCACCGGGGAGCTGTTTTTT. As protein: CASSRDRTTGELFF.

V usage is TRBV30 and J usage is TRBJ2-7, with D tentatively TRBD2 (6 bases). V was clipped by 3 bases and J by 0 bases, with 15 bases between them. The germline CDR1 and CDR2 sequences are GTSNPN and SVGIG (reference sequence). The CDR3 totals 15 residues. CDR3 sequence: CAWRRKGLLSYEQYF. The CDR3 DNA reads TGTGCCTGGAGGAGGAAGGGACTCCTCTCCTACGAGCAGTACTTC.

The gene calls are TRBV29-1 and TRBJ1-2, with D uncertain. The V and J ends lost 0 bases and 8 bases respectively, with 10 bases between them. This CDR3 is built from 12 residues. Germline V gene lookup returns CDR1 SQVTM and CDR2 ANQGSEA. CDR3 sequence: CSVEDTGYGYTF. CDR3 DNA sequence: TGCAGCGTTGAAGATACCGGGTACGGCTACACCTTC.

The chain employs TRBV19 and TRBJ1-2; no firm D call. CDR3 length: 11 amino acids. The germline gives CDR1 LNHDA, CDR2 SQIVND (reference sequence). The germline V and J ends were trimmed by 10 bases and 7 bases, with 13 bases remaining between them. CDR3 region: CATLFSSGYTF. CDR3 nucleotides: TGTGCCACCCTGTTTAGCAGTGGCTACACCTTC.

The V call is TRBV27, the J call TRBJ1-5; D remains ambiguous. In germline, CDR1 is MNHEY, CDR2 SMNVEV (reference sequence). CDR3 size: 15 residues. Trimming stripped 7 bases from V and 7 bases from J, with 20 bases between. CDR3 loop: CASTSRSAIKQPQHF. The CDR3 bases are TGTGCCAGCACTTCCAGGTCGGCAATTAAGCAGCCCCAGCATTTT.

V gene TRBV5-5 combines with J gene TRBJ2-2; D remains unclear. The CDR3 has 13 amino acids. CDR1 is SGHKS and CDR2 is YYEKEE in the germline V gene (reference sequence). Trimming left V 5 bases short and J 3 bases short, with 8 bases between. CDR3 region: CASRRLDTGELFF. The CDR3 DNA follows: TGTGCCAGCAGGAGGCTGGACACCGGGGAGCTGTTTTTT.

The chain is built from TRBV5-1 and TRBJ1-1; no definite D call. The V end lost 4 bases, the J end lost 1 base, and 14 bases lay between the germline ends. The CDR3 length is 15 residues. In germline, CDR1 is SGHRS, CDR2 YFSETQ. CDR3 sequence reads: CASSLTQRKNTEAFF. DNA of the CDR3: TGCGCCAGCAGCCTCACTCAGAGGAAGAACACTGAAGCTTTCTTT.

This sequence joins TRBV11-1 and TRBJ1-2; no reliable D call. Germline lookup yields CDR1 SGHAT and CDR2 FQDESV (reference sequence). The CDR3 is 14 amino acids. With 1 base removed from V and 1 base from J, the gap between germline ends came to 7 bases. The CDR3 sequence: CASSLVPGNYGYTF. CDR3 nucleotide sequence: TGTGCCAGCAGCTTAGTCCCCGGTAACTATGGCTACACCTTC.

This clone was recorded only once. V is TRBV19 and J is TRBJ2-3, with TRBD2 matching 10 bases. Germline loops: CDR1 LNHDA, CDR2 SQIVND (reference sequence). The CDR3 runs 15 residues. J lost 4 bases, V lost 10 bases, and 11 bases had no gene match. The DNA of the CDR3 is TGTGCCACCTCTAGCGGGGGCCCAGGGGCAGATACGCAGTATTTT. Translated, it gives CATSSGGPGADTQYF.

The chain joins TRBV27 to TRBJ1-1, with D hard to call. This CDR3 comprises 15 residues. CDR1 and CDR2 from the germline V gene are MNHEY and SMNVEV (reference sequence). V lost 8 bases and J 5 bases, leaving 21 bases between the germline ends. DNA for the CDR3: TGTGCCAGCCTCACTTGGGAGGGAGGCGGAACTGAAGCTTTCTTT. Translation gives CASLTWEGGGTEAFF.

The chain uses TRBV6-4 and TRBJ1-1, with 9 bases that match TRBD1. Trimming took 2 bases from V and 7 from J; bases not matched to a gene: 5. In germline, CDR1 is MRHNA, CDR2 SNTAGT. The CDR3 consists of 14 residues. The CDR3 nucleotides are TGTGCCAGCAGTGACCGGACAGGGGTTATTGAAGCTTTCTTT. The encoded protein is CASSDRTGVIEAFF.

The chain recombines TRBV18 with TRBJ1-5; weak D call: TRBD1 (5 bases). CDR1 is KGHSH, CDR2 LQKENI, per germline. The CDR3 length is 15 residues. Trimming shortened V by 6 bases and J by 7 bases, and 19 bases separated the two germline ends. The DNA for the CDR3 is TGTGCCAGCTCTTCCTCCGGGGGAGGGTACCAGCCCCAGCATTTT. Encoded protein: CASSSSGGGYQPQHF.

The gene calls are TRBV2 and TRBJ2-7; 7 nucleotides agree with TRBD1. V dropped 7 bases and J dropped 0; count of bases not matched to a gene: 9. The CDR3 extends over 15 amino acids. CDR1 is SNHLY and CDR2 is FYNNEI in the germline V gene. The CDR3 bases are TGTGCCAGCAACCTCCGGACAGGAAGCTCCTACGAGCAGTACTTC. Its translation is CASNLRTGSSYEQYF.

J is TRBJ2-7 and V is TRBV4-2; TRBD2 agrees at 10 bases. The CDR3 has 14 residues. Germline V lookup: CDR1 LGHNA, CDR2 YNFKEQ. Losses at the gene ends were 7 bases for V and 3 bases for J; bases not matched to a gene: 6. CDR3 sequence (DNA): TGTGCCAGCACCCCTAGCGGGGGAGACTACGAGCAGTACTTC. It is translated as CASTPSGGDYEQYF.

The V gene is TRBV5-6, the J gene TRBJ2-1, with 7 bases identical to TRBD2. This CDR3 comprises 16 residues. Unmatched junction bases numbered 9, after V lost 2 bases and J lost 4 bases. CDR1 is SGHDT, CDR2 YYEEEE, per germline. This CDR3 is CASSFGALAAYNEQFF. The DNA of the CDR3 is TGTGCCAGCAGCTTCGGCGCGCTAGCGGCGTACAATGAGCAGTTCTTC.

This clone turned up a few times. Here the CDR3 DNA reads TGTGCCAGCAGTGTCGGTTGGGGGGAGCTGTTTTTT. Its translation is CASSVGWGELFF. This chain joins TRBV2 and TRBJ2-2, with no clear D. Germline V gene sequence: CDR1 SNHLY, CDR2 FYNNEI. Trimming removed 4 bases from V and 8 bases from J, with 8 bases in between. The CDR3 is 12 amino acids.

This clone was detected only once. The chain links TRBV6-2 or TRBV6-3 to TRBJ1-1, with D uncertain. The germline gives CDR1 MNHEY, CDR2 SVGEGT. Trimming took off 4 bases at V and 6 bases at J, with 6 bases between the two ends. The CDR3 covers 11 residues. CDR3 DNA sequence: TGTGCCAGCAGTTCTGTAGCTGAAGCTTTCTTT. Translating gives CASSSVAEAFF.

This chain links TRBV10-3 with TRBJ2-3; D may be TRBD1 (6 bases). The CDR3 sequence is 14 residues long. V shed 3 bases and J shed 3 bases, with 10 bases lying between them. Germline assignment: CDR1 ENHRY and CDR2 SYGVKD. The CDR3 DNA sequence: TGTGCCATCAGTGAATCAGGGACAACAGATACGCAGTATTTT. Translation gives CAISESGTTDTQYF.

Concerning this clone itself: Without the conserved terminal phenylalanine or tryptophan, this CDR3 likely stems from a read error. It is unclear where the CDR3 begins or ends on the DNA, so no DNA is shown, and the CDR3 is as TCRdb lists it. This sequence joins TRBV11-1 and TRBJ1-2; TRBD1, as called in the table, went unchecked against the DNA. A total of 10 residues make up the CDR3, ends included. Germline CDR1 reads SGHAT; CDR2 reads FQDESV (reference sequence). The CDR3 spells CASSLLVTGQ.